These 9 T cell receptor beta chains were sequenced from one sample in a study of cytomegalovirus exposure and HLA in healthy donors. The PCR was carried out with 60 Vbeta primers and 13 Jbeta primers. Clones were read by immunoSEQ multiplex PCR, and TCRdb kept only the in-frame ones, dropping some. The data hold some 200,000 clones, with under 80% observed a single time. Sequences were obtained from PBMCs. The receptor set was obtained from a girl aged 2-10 years in good health and CMV-seronegative.

The table lists this clone with a few counts. The chain couples TRBV7-8 to TRBJ2-6, with 8 bases identical to TRBD2. CDR3 length: 20 amino acids. After removal of 4 bases from V and 7 bases from J, the junction contained 21 bases not matched to a gene. CDR1 SGHVS and CDR2 FQNEAQ come from the germline V gene. Here the CDR3 DNA reads TGTGCCAGCAGCTCCCCAACAAACAGCGGGGGAGGGCTGGGAGCCAACGTCCTGACTTTC. It translates to CASSSPTNSGGGLGANVLTF.

V gene TRBV2 combines with J gene TRBJ1-1; D remains unclear. The germline gives CDR1 SNHLY, CDR2 FYNNEI. V lost 3 bases to trimming and J lost 7 bases, with 12 bases between them. The length of the CDR3 is 13 residues. The CDR3 is CASSDPRLGEAFF. The CDR3 DNA reads as TGTGCCAGCAGTGACCCCAGGCTCGGTGAAGCTTTCTTT.

The chain joins TRBV4-2 to TRBJ2-4; 7 nucleotides match TRBD2. Germline V lookup: CDR1 LGHNA, CDR2 YNFKEQ. J was trimmed by 8 bases and V by 11 bases; bases with no gene match: 9. The CDR3 loop spans 12 amino acids. This CDR3 is CARRGREDIQYF. As DNA, the CDR3 is TGTGCCCGCCGAGGGAGGGAGGACATTCAGTACTTC.

DNA of the CDR3: TGCAGCGTTGAAGCGGAGGCAGCCTACAATGAGCAGTTCTTC. Encoded protein: CSVEAEAAYNEQFF. The rearrangement uses TRBV29-1 and TRBJ2-1, with D possibly being TRBD2 (5 bases). Per the germline V gene, CDR1 is SQVTM and CDR2 is ANQGSEA. The CDR3 runs 14 residues. Trimming shortened V by 1 base and J by 2 bases, and 9 bases separated the two germline ends.

CDR3 DNA sequence: TGTGCCAGCAGCATGCGGTACAGGGAGGGCGAGCAGTACTTC. Protein product: CASSMRYREGEQYF. The chain joins TRBV5-4 to TRBJ2-7, with TRBD2 as a possible D gene (7 bases). The CDR3 covers 14 residues. Trimming took off 4 bases at V and 6 bases at J, with 17 bases between the two ends. Germline V gene sequence: CDR1 SGHNT, CDR2 YYREEE (reference sequence).

V gene TRBV11-3 combines with J gene TRBJ2-3, with 13 bases aligning to TRBD2. This CDR3 spans 16 amino acids. Germline loops: CDR1 SGHNT, CDR2 YENEEA. The trim removed 2 bases at V and 6 bases at J, leaving 5 bases unmatched. CDR3 sequence reads: CASSLRTSGGRDTQYF. For the CDR3, the DNA is TGTGCCAGCAGCTTAAGGACTAGCGGGGGCCGGGATACGCAGTATTTT.

The chain employs TRBV9 and TRBJ1-2; D gene unclear. V shed 0 bases and J shed 0 bases, with 6 bases lying between them. The CDR3 sequence is 14 residues long. The germline CDR1 and CDR2 sequences are SGDLS and YYNGEE. The CDR3 coding sequence is TGTGCCAGCAGCGTAGACAGTTCTAACTATGGCTACACCTTC. Amino acids: CASSVDSSNYGYTF.

The chain employs TRBV5-1 and TRBJ1-1; 8 bases align to TRBD1. This CDR3 comprises 14 residues. V trimming: 3 bases; J trimming: 6 bases; junction bases outside the gene matches: 7. Per the germline V gene, CDR1 is SGHRS and CDR2 is YFSETQ. The CDR3 bases are TGCGCCAGCAGCTATATTCAGGGGGCGGCTGAAGCTTTCTTT. This codes for CASSYIQGAAEAFF.

The chain carries TRBV5-1 and TRBJ1-2, with 9 bases identical to TRBD1. The V gene's germline CDR1 is SGHRS and CDR2 YFSETQ. The CDR3 totals 15 residues. The V gene end was trimmed by 3 bases and the J gene end by 7 bases; junction bases not matched to a gene: 10. This CDR3 reads CASSWGSGTGSGYTF. CDR3 nucleotides: TGCGCCAGCAGCTGGGGATCCGGGACAGGGAGTGGCTACACCTTC.